These T cell receptor beta chains were read from a single sample in a study of early T cells in non-severe SARS-CoV-2 infection. TCRdb re-derived calls from the 5' RACE reads in MiXCR, one entry per CDR3 protein. The data show about 60,000 distinct CDR3 sequences, around 8.9% seen once. Sequenced material: whole blood. The receptors were sampled from an adult who was a healthcare worker with PCR-confirmed SARS-CoV-2 infection or an uninfected control (not recorded which). CDR3s include the opening cysteine and the closing phenylalanine or tryptophan. A D gene is named only where the DNA matches it firmly. Part of the rows lack a size; the others show once, few, many or a class for expanded clones.

cdr3_aa cdr3_nt j_call v_call clone_size d_call
CASTPLAGGAHEQYF TGTGCCAGCACCCCACTAGCGGGAGGTGCCCACGAGCAGTACTTC TRBJ2-7 TRBV7-2 many TRBD2
CASADLGSSYNEQFF TGCGCCAGCGCCGACCTAGGCAGTTCCTACAATGAGCAGTTCTTC TRBJ2-1 TRBV4-1 many -
CSAKQGAQGEQYF TGCAGTGCTAAACAGGGGGCGCAGGGCGAGCAGTACTTC TRBJ2-7 TRBV20-1 many TRBD1
CASSWGDNEQFF TGTGCCAGCAGTTGGGGAGACAATGAGCAGTTCTTC TRBJ2-1 TRBV28 many -
CASSESTRLGNTIYF TGCGCCAGCAGTGAGTCGACTCGGCTTGGAAACACCATATATTTT TRBJ1-3 TRBV10-2 few -
CASTDPRSYNEQFF TGTGCCAGCACCGACCCCCGTAGCTACAATGAGCAGTTCTTC TRBJ2-1 TRBV28 - -
CASSVYNEQFF TGTGCCAGCAGTGTCTACAATGAGCAGTTCTTC TRBJ2-1 TRBV5-5 many -
CASSYLGQGAGDTQYF TGTGCCAGCAGTTACCTGGGACAGGGCGCAGGAGATACGCAGTATTTT TRBJ2-3 TRBV6-6 many TRBD1
CASSLAAWLWLTEAFF TGTGCCAGCAGCTTAGCGGCGTGGTTATGGCTCACTGAAGCTTTCTTT TRBJ1-1 TRBV7-8 few -
CASSNDLGLTGNYGYTF TGTGCCAGCAGCAATGACCTTGGGCTGACAGGGAACTATGGCTACACCTTC TRBJ1-2 TRBV7-9 - TRBD1
CASTSGGLAGGPVGELFF TGTGCCAGCACCTCCGGGGGACTAGCGGGAGGGCCGGTCGGGGAGCTGTTTTTT TRBJ2-2 TRBV7-3 few TRBD2
CSAAGGTYEQYF TGCAGTGCTGCGGGAGGTACCTACGAGCAGTACTTC TRBJ2-7 TRBV20-1 many TRBD2
CASSSSTSAYEQYF TGTGCCAGCAGCTCCAGTACTAGCGCCTACGAGCAGTACTTC TRBJ2-7 TRBV5-4 - TRBD2
CASSPTTITDTQYF TGTGCCAGCTCACCGACGACTATCACAGATACGCAGTATTTT TRBJ2-3 TRBV18 many -
CASRRQGARNQPQHF TGTGCCAGCAGAAGACAGGGGGCTAGGAATCAGCCCCAGCATTTT TRBJ1-5 TRBV28 - TRBD1
CASSDRVNQPQHF TGTGCCAGCAGCGACAGGGTAAATCAGCCCCAGCATTTT TRBJ1-5 TRBV6-5 many TRBD1
CASSYSVDNSNQPQHF TGTGCCAGCAGTTACTCCGTGGATAATAGCAATCAGCCCCAGCATTTT TRBJ1-5 TRBV6-2/TRBV6-3 many -
CASSRGEGSKTNEQFF TGTGCCAGCAGTCGGGGGGAGGGTTCTAAAACCAATGAGCAGTTCTTC TRBJ2-1 TRBV12-3/TRBV12-4 - TRBD2
CASSGRREPREQYF TGTGCCAGCAGCGGGAGAAGGGAGCCGCGGGAGCAGTACTTC TRBJ2-7 TRBV28 few -
CSVLTGGSYEQYF TGCAGCGTTCTAACAGGGGGGTCCTACGAGCAGTACTTC TRBJ2-7 TRBV29-1 many TRBD1
CASSPDSGNTIYF TGTGCCAGTTCACCCGACTCTGGAAACACCATATATTTT TRBJ1-3 TRBV6-1 many -
CASFKLRHEQYF TGTGCGTCATTCAAGCTGCGGCACGAGCAGTACTTC TRBJ2-7 TRBV28 few -
CASSFEPSSYNEQFF TGTGCCAGCAGCTTTGAGCCGAGCTCCTACAATGAGCAGTTCTTC TRBJ2-1 TRBV7-3 many -
CSARARGPYGYTF TGCAGTGCTAGGGCCCGGGGGCCGTATGGCTACACCTTC TRBJ1-2 TRBV20-1 - -
CASSWGRQGNYNEQFF TGTGCCAGCAGTTGGGGACGACAGGGGAACTACAATGAGCAGTTCTTC TRBJ2-1 TRBV6-2/TRBV6-3 many TRBD1
CASRSLRGPNPNTEAFF TGTGCCAGCAGAAGTTTGAGGGGACCCAATCCGAACACTGAAGCTTTCTTT TRBJ1-1 TRBV21-1 many -
CASSFTRSETQYF TGTGCCAGCAGTTTTACTAGGTCAGAGACCCAGTACTTC TRBJ2-5 TRBV28 few -
CASSKTGLAYEQYF TGTGCCAGCAGCAAAACGGGACTTGCCTACGAGCAGTACTTC TRBJ2-7 TRBV7-2 few -
CSARGINRVSRPYEQYF TGCAGTGCTAGAGGGATAAACCGGGTGTCACGTCCCTACGAGCAGTACTTC TRBJ2-7 TRBV20-1 many -
CASFFGHEAFF TGTGCCAGTTTCTTCGGCCATGAAGCTTTCTTT TRBJ1-1 TRBV28 few -
CASSGAGVNEQYF TGTGCCAGCAGCGGAGCGGGAGTAAACGAGCAGTACTTC TRBJ2-7 TRBV28 few TRBD2
CSARGGLLGPTDTQYF TGCAGTGCTAGAGGGGGATTGCTAGGGCCCACAGATACGCAGTATTTT TRBJ2-3 TRBV20-1 many -
CSAREGTNTEAFF TGCAGTGCTAGAGAAGGGACGAACACTGAAGCTTTCTTT TRBJ1-1 TRBV20-1 many -
CASSGTASSGNTIYF TGCGCCAGCAGTGGCACAGCGAGCTCTGGAAACACCATATATTTT TRBJ1-3 TRBV10-2 - -
CSARDLAQVNQPQHF TGCAGTGCTAGAGATTTGGCGCAGGTCAATCAGCCCCAGCATTTT TRBJ1-5 TRBV20-1 many -
CASSLWQGRNGYTF TGCGCCAGCAGCTTGTGGCAAGGACGGAATGGCTACACCTTC TRBJ1-2 TRBV5-1 few -
CSASGPVDNEKLFF TGCAGTGCTAGTGGGCCGGTGGATAATGAAAAACTGTTTTTT TRBJ1-4 TRBV20-1 many -
CASSLERYNEQFF TGCGCCAGCAGCTTGGAAAGGTACAATGAGCAGTTCTTC TRBJ2-1 TRBV5-1 few -
CASSYRLAGGPDEQFF TGTGCCAGCAGCTACCGACTAGCGGGAGGGCCTGATGAGCAGTTCTTC TRBJ2-1 TRBV5-6 few TRBD2
CASSFRTSGRAEQYF TGTGCCAGCAGCTTCCGGACTAGCGGGAGGGCTGAGCAGTACTTC TRBJ2-7 TRBV5-6 many TRBD2
CASSEEAGGPYEQYF TGTGCCAGCAGTGAAGAGGCAGGGGGCCCCTACGAGCAGTACTTC TRBJ2-7 TRBV2 many TRBD1
CASSHGTGGTEAFF TGTGCCAGCAGCCACGGGACCGGGGGAACTGAAGCTTTCTTT TRBJ1-1 TRBV3-1 many -
CASSLSGTTNYGYTF TGTGCCAGCAGTTTGTCCGGGACAACTAACTATGGCTACACCTTC TRBJ1-2 TRBV27 - -
CASSPGGALWNEQFF TGTGCCAGCAGTCCCGGGGGGGCCCTTTGGAATGAGCAGTTCTTC TRBJ2-1 TRBV28 - TRBD2
CATSDSTSGNGYEQYF TGTGCCACCAGTGATTCGACTAGCGGAAATGGGTACGAGCAGTACTTC TRBJ2-7 TRBV24-1 many TRBD2
CSARGAASYEQYF TGCAGTGCCCGTGGGGCCGCATCCTACGAGCAGTACTTC TRBJ2-7 TRBV20-1 - -
CATRDISTDTQYF TGTGCCACTAGGGACATTAGCACAGATACGCAGTATTTT TRBJ2-3 TRBV27 few -
CASSFQGSSETQYF TGTGCCAGCAGCTTTCAAGGTAGCTCAGAGACCCAGTACTTC TRBJ2-5 TRBV7-2 many -
CASSEALQGDPLHF TGTGCCAGCAGTGAAGCGCTTCAGGGAGATCCCCTCCACTTT TRBJ1-6 TRBV2 few -
CSASHETQYF TGCAGTGCTAGCCACGAGACCCAGTACTTC TRBJ2-5 TRBV20-1 - -
CAWSAGSNLGYTF TGTGCCTGGAGTGCAGGGTCTAACCTTGGCTACACCTTC TRBJ1-2 TRBV30 many -
CASSGSTQYF TGTGCCAGTAGTGGGAGTACGCAGTATTTT TRBJ2-3 TRBV19 few -